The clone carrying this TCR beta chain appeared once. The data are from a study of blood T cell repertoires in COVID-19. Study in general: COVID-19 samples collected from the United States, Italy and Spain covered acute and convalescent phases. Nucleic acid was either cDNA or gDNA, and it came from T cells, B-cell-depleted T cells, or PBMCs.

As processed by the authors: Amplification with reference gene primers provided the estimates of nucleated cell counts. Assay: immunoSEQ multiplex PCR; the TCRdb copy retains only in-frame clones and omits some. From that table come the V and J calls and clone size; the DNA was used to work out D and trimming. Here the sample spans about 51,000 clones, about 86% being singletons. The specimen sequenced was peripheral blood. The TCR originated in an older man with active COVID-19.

The CDR3 reads CASSGTTSGRFGEETQYF. Here the CDR3 DNA reads TGCGCCAGCAGCGGGACGACTAGCGGGAGGTTTGGAGAAGAGACCCAGTACTTC. The V call is TRBV5-1, the J call TRBJ2-5; 13 bases are a match to TRBD2. V dropped 4 bases and J dropped 3; count of bases not matched to a gene: 12. Looked up from germline, CDR1 is SGHRS and CDR2 is YFSETQ. The CDR3 has 18 residues. The full variable domain, completed using reference TRBV5-1 and TRBJ2-5, is KAGVTQTPRYLIKTRGQQVTLSCSPISGHRSVSWYQQTPGQGLQFLFEYFSETQRNKGNFPGRFSGRQFSNSRSEMNVSTLELGDSALYLCASSGTTSGRFGEETQYFGPGTRLLVL.